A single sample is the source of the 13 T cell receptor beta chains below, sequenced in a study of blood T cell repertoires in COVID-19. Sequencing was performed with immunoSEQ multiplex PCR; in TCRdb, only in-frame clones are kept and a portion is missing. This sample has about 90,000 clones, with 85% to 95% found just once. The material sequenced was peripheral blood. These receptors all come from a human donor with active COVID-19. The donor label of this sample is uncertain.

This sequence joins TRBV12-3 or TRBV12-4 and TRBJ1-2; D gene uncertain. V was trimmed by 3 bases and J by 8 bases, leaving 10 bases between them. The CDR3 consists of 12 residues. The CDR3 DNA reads TGTGCCAGCAGTTTTGAGGCAGAAGGCTACACCTTC. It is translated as CASSFEAEGYTF.

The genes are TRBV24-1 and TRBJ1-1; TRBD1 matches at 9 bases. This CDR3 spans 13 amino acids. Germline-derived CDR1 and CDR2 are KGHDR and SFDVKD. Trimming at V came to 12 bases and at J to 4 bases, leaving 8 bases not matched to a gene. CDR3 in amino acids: CAVMDRGGTEAFF. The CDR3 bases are TGTGCCGTAATGGACAGGGGCGGCACTGAAGCTTTCTTT.

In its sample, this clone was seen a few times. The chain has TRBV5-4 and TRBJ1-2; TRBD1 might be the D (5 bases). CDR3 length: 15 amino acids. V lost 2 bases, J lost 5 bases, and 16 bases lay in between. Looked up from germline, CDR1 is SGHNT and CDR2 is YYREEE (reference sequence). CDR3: CASSFSGNTLYGYTF. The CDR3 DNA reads TGTGCCAGCAGCTTTTCAGGGAACACTTTATATGGCTACACCTTC.

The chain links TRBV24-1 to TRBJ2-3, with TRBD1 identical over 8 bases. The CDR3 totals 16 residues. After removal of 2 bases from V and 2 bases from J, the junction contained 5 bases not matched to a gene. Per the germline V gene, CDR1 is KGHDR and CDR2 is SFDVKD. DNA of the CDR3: TGTGCCACCAGTGATTCAGGGGGCGGCTTCACAGATACGCAGTATTTT. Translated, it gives CATSDSGGGFTDTQYF.

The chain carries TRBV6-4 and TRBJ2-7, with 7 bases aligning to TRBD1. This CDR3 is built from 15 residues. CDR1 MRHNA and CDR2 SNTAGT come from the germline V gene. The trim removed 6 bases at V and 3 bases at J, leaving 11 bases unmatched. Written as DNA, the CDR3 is TGTGCCAGCAGAACTCAGGGGGTGAAAGTCTACGAGCAGTACTTC. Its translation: CASRTQGVKVYEQYF.

CDR3 DNA sequence: TGCGCCAGCAGCCCTACAGGGGCAACTAATGAAAAACTGTTTTTT. This gives the protein CASSPTGATNEKLFF. V is TRBV4-1 and J is TRBJ1-4; 7 bases map to TRBD1. J lost 0 bases, V lost 4 bases, and 2 bases had no gene match. The CDR3 consists of 15 residues. Germline values: CDR1 MGHRA, CDR2 YSYEKL.

The CDR3 DNA follows: TGTGCCAGCAGTTTATACCCAGGGCGTCGCACTGAAGCTTTCTTT. Translating it yields CASSLYPGRRTEAFF. The rearrangement links TRBV28 to TRBJ1-1; TRBD1 might be the D (5 bases). The CDR3 totals 15 residues. Germline V gene lookup returns CDR1 MDHEN and CDR2 SYDVKM. Trimming removed 1 base at V and 4 bases at J, with 13 bases between.

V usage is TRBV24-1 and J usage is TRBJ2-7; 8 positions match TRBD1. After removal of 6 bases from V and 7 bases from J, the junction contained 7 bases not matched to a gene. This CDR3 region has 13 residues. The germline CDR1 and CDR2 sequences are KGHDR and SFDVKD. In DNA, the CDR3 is TGTGCCACCAGTCCTGGACAGGGCGGGGAGCAGTACTTC. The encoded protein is CATSPGQGGEQYF.

DNA of the CDR3: TGTGCCACCCGGGAGGTCCAAGAGACCCAGTACTTC. Translated, it gives CATREVQETQYF. This sequence joins TRBV6-5 and TRBJ2-5; 7 bases agree with TRBD2. The germline gives CDR1 MNHEY, CDR2 SVGAGI. Trimming took 10 bases from V and 1 from J; bases not matched to a gene: 3. This CDR3 has 12 amino acids.

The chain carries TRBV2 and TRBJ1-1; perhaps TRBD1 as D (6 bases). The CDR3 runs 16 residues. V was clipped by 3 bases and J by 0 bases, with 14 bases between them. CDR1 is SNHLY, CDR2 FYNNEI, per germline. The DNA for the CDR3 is TGTGCCAGCAGTGATAATAGAGGACAGCTGAACACTGAAGCTTTCTTT. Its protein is CASSDNRGQLNTEAFF.

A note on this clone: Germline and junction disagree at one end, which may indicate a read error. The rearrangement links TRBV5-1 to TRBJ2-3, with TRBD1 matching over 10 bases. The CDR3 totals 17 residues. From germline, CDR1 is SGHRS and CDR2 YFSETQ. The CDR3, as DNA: TGCGCCGGCAGCTCGTACCTGGGACAGGGGAGCACAGATACGCAGTATTTT. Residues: CAGSSYLGQGSTDTQYF.

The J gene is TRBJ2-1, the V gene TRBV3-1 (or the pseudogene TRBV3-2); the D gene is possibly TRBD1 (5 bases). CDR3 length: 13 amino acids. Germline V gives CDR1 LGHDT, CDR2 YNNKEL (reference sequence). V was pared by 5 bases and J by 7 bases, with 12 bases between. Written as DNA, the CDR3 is TGTGCCAGCAGCATCAGGGTCTCAAATGAGCAGTTCTTC. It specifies CASSIRVSNEQFF.

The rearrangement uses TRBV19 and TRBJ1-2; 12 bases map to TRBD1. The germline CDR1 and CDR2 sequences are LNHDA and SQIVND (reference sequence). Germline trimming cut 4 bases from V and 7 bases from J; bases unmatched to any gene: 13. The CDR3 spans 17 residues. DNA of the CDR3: TGTGCCAGTAGTAGGGTGGCCGGGACAGGGGGCGCAGGTGGCTACACCTTC. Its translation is CASSRVAGTGGAGGYTF.